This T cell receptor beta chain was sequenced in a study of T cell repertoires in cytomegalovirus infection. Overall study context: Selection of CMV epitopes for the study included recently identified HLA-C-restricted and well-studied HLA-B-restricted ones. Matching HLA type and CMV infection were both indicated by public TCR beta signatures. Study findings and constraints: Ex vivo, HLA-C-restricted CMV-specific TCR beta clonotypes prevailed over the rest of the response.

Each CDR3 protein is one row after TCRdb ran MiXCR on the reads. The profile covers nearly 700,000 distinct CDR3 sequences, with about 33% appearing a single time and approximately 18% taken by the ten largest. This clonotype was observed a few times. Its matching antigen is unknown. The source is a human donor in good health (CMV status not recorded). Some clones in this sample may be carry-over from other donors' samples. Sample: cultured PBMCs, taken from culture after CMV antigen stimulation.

CDR3 in amino acids: CASSFAEAELFF. Here the CDR3 DNA reads TGTGCCAGCAGCTTTGCAGAGGCGGAGCTGTTTTTT. V and J are TRBV7-2 and TRBJ2-2; D call uncertain. Trimming pared 3 bases from V and 10 bases from J, leaving 9 bases between. There are 12 residues in the CDR3. Germline V gives CDR1 SGHTA, CDR2 FQGNSA.